These 19 T cell receptor beta chains share one sample of origin, sequenced in a study of T cell changes during pregnancy in multiple sclerosis. This table comes from immunoSEQ multiplex PCR, and its TCRdb copy is limited to in-frame clones, with some not included. The sample lists about 48,000 clones, over 85% occurring once. The material was CD4+ T cells from peripheral blood mononuclear cells, obtained in the first trimester of pregnancy. The receptors here all came from a female donor with multiple sclerosis, enrolled in a pregnancy study.

The chain couples TRBV11-2 to TRBJ1-1; weak D call: TRBD1 (5 bases). The CDR3 is made up of 14 amino acids. Trimming removed 4 bases at V and 6 bases at J, with 15 bases between. Germline V gene sequence: CDR1 SGHAT, CDR2 FQNNGV. CDR3 in DNA: TGTGCCAGCAGCTCAATGACCGGCAGGGCTGAAGCTTTCTTT. Protein: CASSSMTGRAEAFF.

The chain employs TRBV6-1 and TRBJ2-5, with D possibly matching TRBD1 (5 bases). Germline V gene sequence: CDR1 MNHNS, CDR2 SASEGT. The V end lost 1 base, the J end lost 1 base, and 7 bases lay between the germline ends. The CDR3 consists of 14 residues. The CDR3 sequence: CASSEGGAQETQYF. DNA of the CDR3: TGTGCCAGCAGTGAAGGGGGCGCCCAAGAGACCCAGTACTTC.

The CDR3 region has the DNA TGTGCCAGCAGCCAAGGTATGGGACACAGCACAGATACGCAGTATTTT. Protein product: CASSQGMGHSTDTQYF. The chain has TRBV14 and TRBJ2-3, with a possible D match to TRBD1 (6 bases). In germline, CDR1 is SGHDN, CDR2 FVKESK. V was cut by 1 base and J by 0 bases, with 11 bases left in between. The CDR3 has 16 amino acids. Full variable domain (outside the CDR3, taken from reference TRBV14 and TRBJ2-3): EAGVTQFPSHSVIEKGQTVTLRCDPISGHDNLYWYRRVMGKEIKFLLHFVKESKQDESGMPNNRFLAERTGGTYSTLKVQPAELEDSGVYFCASSQGMGHSTDTQYFGPGTRLTVL.

The table lists this clone with a count of one. The chain uses TRBV6-5 and TRBJ2-1; weak D call: TRBD2 (6 bases). The CDR3 covers 11 residues. CDR1 and CDR2 (germline): MNHEY, SVGAGI. V dropped 4 bases and J dropped 11 bases, with 9 bases sitting between them. CDR3 sequence (DNA): TGTGCCAGCAGTTCGGGGGTGAAGCAGTTCTTC. Protein: CASSSGVKQFF.

This clone has only one observation. The rearrangement joins TRBV9 to TRBJ1-3; 10 bases map to TRBD1. Per the germline V gene, CDR1 is SGDLS and CDR2 is YYNGEE. The V and J ends lost 4 bases and 2 bases, in that order; junction bases with no gene match: 12. The CDR3 spans 18 residues. CDR3 DNA sequence: TGTGCCAGCAGCCCAGAGCTGGGGACAGGGGCTGCTGGAAACACCATATATTTT. Translated: CASSPELGTGAAGNTIYF.

The chain combines TRBV5-5 with TRBJ2-2; possibly TRBD1 for D (6 bases). This CDR3 spans 16 amino acids. Germline CDR1 is SGHKS and CDR2 is YYEKEE (reference sequence). V lost 0 bases and J 11 bases, leaving 20 bases between the germline ends. CDR3 residues: CASSLGPGVDLFELFF. CDR3 sequence (DNA): TGTGCCAGCAGCTTGGGTCCAGGGGTGGACCTTTTTGAGCTGTTTTTT. Full variable domain (missing parts from reference TRBV5-5 and TRBJ2-2): DAGVTQSPTHLIKTRGQQVTLRCSPISGHKSVSWYQQVLGQGPQFIFQYYEKEERGRGNFPDRFSARQFPNYSSELNVNALLLGDSALYLCASSLGPGVDLFELFFGEGSRLTVL.

This chain uses TRBV18 with TRBJ1-2; possible D gene TRBD1, 6 bases. V was cut by 2 bases and J by 8 bases, with 12 bases left in between. This CDR3 is 13 amino acids long. CDR1 is KGHSH, CDR2 LQKENI, per germline. CDR3 region: CASSPETGYGYTF. DNA of the CDR3: TGTGCCAGCTCACCAGAAACAGGGTACGGCTACACCTTC.

In DNA, the CDR3 is TGTGCCAGCAGGGGTAGGAGAGCCAAAAACATTCAGTACTTC. Amino acids: CASRGRRAKNIQYF. This rearrangement joins TRBV19 to TRBJ2-4, with D possibly TRBD1 on 6 matching bases. The V end was cut by 9 bases, the J end by 0 bases, with 12 bases between. This CDR3 spans 14 amino acids. Per the germline V gene, CDR1 is LNHDA and CDR2 is SQIVND (reference sequence).

This chain links TRBV19 with TRBJ1-5; tentatively, D is TRBD1 (6 bases). V was cut by 2 bases and J by 5 bases, with 19 bases left in between. This CDR3 is 17 amino acids long. CDR1 is LNHDA and CDR2 is SQIVND in the germline V gene (reference sequence). In nucleotides, the CDR3 is TGTGCCAGTAGTATATCACCCGGGACATGGAGGTATCAGCCCCAGCATTTT. Amino acid sequence: CASSISPGTWRYQPQHF.

This chain links TRBV30 with TRBJ1-2, with no clear D. Trimming stripped 8 bases from V and 7 bases from J, with 11 bases between. Per germline, CDR1 GTSNPN and CDR2 SVGIG (reference sequence). This CDR3 is 10 amino acids long. CDR3 bases: TGTGCCCGGAAGAACGGTGGCTACACCTTC. It codes for CARKNGGYTF.

Note on this clone: Other DNA sequences of this sample code for an identical CDR3. Here the CDR3 DNA reads TGTGCCAGCAGCGTTACTCAGGGCTCTGGGGCCAACGTCCTGACTTTC. The encoded protein is CASSVTQGSGANVLTF. This chain joins TRBV9 and TRBJ2-6, with D tentatively TRBD1 (5 bases). Germline CDR1 reads SGDLS; CDR2 reads YYNGEE. Trimming left V 2 bases short and J 0 bases short, with 9 bases between. This CDR3 is 16 amino acids long.

In this sample, this clone turned up once. The chain combines TRBV4-1 with TRBJ2-5; the D gene is possibly TRBD1 (5 bases). The CDR3 is 16 residues long. Germline CDR1 is MGHRA and CDR2 is YSYEKL. The germline V and J ends were trimmed by 0 bases and 0 bases, with 11 bases remaining between them. The CDR3 nucleotides read TGCGCCAGCAGCCAAGATTGGGCAGGGTACCAAGAGACCCAGTACTTC. As protein: CASSQDWAGYQETQYF.

V is TRBV6-1 and J is TRBJ2-7; TRBD1 matches at 8 bases. Germline assignment: CDR1 MNHNS and CDR2 SASEGT. After removal of 3 bases from V and 6 bases from J, the junction contained 10 bases not matched to a gene. The CDR3 has 15 residues. CDR3 nucleotide sequence: TGTGCCAGCAGTGACAGCTTGACAGGGGCCAGCGAGCAGTACTTC. Translating gives CASSDSLTGASEQYF.

The V call is TRBV5-1, the J call TRBJ2-2, with D maybe TRBD2 (7 bases). This CDR3 spans 14 amino acids. V gave up 0 bases and J gave up 6 bases, with 9 bases separating them. CDR1 SGHRS and CDR2 YFSETQ come from the germline V gene. The CDR3 sequence is CASSLAGGPGELFF. Written as DNA, the CDR3 is TGCGCCAGCAGCTTGGCCGGGGGGCCCGGGGAGCTGTTTTTT.

The V call is TRBV14, the J call TRBJ2-7; 7 nucleotides match TRBD2. Unmatched junction bases numbered 9, after V lost 0 bases and J lost 7 bases. The CDR3 totals 15 residues. The germline V gene has CDR1 SGHDN and CDR2 FVKESK. This CDR3 is CASSQDPAGRGEQYF. As DNA, the CDR3 is TGTGCCAGCAGCCAAGATCCAGCGGGGAGAGGAGAGCAGTACTTC.

The chain combines TRBV6-5 with TRBJ1-2; a weak D match, TRBD1 (5 bases). Germline V gene data show CDR1 as MNHEY and CDR2 as SVGAGI. V was trimmed by 4 bases and J by 8 bases, leaving 11 bases between them. This CDR3 is 12 amino acids long. The CDR3 DNA reads TGTGCCAGCAGTTCCCCGCAGGGAGGCTACACCTTC. It codes for CASSSPQGGYTF.

This clone appeared once. The rearrangement uses TRBV5-1 and TRBJ2-7, with 8 positions matching TRBD1. The CDR3 is made up of 13 amino acids. Germline CDR1 reads SGHRS; CDR2 reads YFSETQ. V gave up 2 bases and J gave up 5 bases; unmatched junction bases: 3. The CDR3 is CASSFGQGNEQYF. The CDR3 DNA reads as TGCGCCAGCAGCTTTGGACAGGGAAACGAGCAGTACTTC.

V gene TRBV6-5 combines with J gene TRBJ1-1, with D maybe TRBD1 (5 bases). Germline assignment: CDR1 MNHEY and CDR2 SVGAGI. Between the trimmed V and J ends, which lost 2 bases and 9 bases, there was a span of 16 bases. This CDR3 region has 14 residues. CDR3 nucleotide sequence: TGTGCCAGCAGTTACGCAGGGATGGGGCGGAAAGCTTTCTTT. Its protein is CASSYAGMGRKAFF.

The V gene is TRBV7-8, the J gene TRBJ2-1; the D gene is possibly TRBD2 (6 bases). The CDR3 covers 17 residues. V lost 5 bases and J 4 bases, leaving 21 bases between the germline ends. Germline CDR1 is SGHVS and CDR2 is FQNEAQ. The CDR3 nucleotides read TGTGCCAGCAGCCGCGGCCGGGACTGGATCGCTTACAATGAGCAGTTCTTC. As protein: CASSRGRDWIAYNEQFF. The variable domain in full, with the rest retrieved from reference TRBV7-8 and TRBJ2-1, is GAGVSQSPRYKVAKRGQDVALRCDPISGHVSLFWYQQALGQGPEFLTYFQNEAQLDKSGLPSDRFFAERPEGSVSTLKIQRTQQEDSAVYLCASSRGRDWIAYNEQFFGPGTRLTVL.